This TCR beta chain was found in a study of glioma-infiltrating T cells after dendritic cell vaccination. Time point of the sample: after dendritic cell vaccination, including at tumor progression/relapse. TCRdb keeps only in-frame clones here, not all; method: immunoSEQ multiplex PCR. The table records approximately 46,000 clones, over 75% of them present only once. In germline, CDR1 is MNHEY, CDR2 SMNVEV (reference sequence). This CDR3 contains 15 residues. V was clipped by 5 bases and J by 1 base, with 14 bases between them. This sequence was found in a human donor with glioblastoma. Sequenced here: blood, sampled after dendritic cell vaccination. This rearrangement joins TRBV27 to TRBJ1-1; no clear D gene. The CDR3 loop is CASSRETPGNTEAFF. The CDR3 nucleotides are TGTGCCAGCAGTAGAGAAACTCCCGGGAACACTGAAGCTTTCTTT.